This passage covers 10 T cell receptor beta chains from one sample sequenced in a study of OX40 agonist ivuxolimab in advanced cancers. Produced via immunoSEQ multiplex PCR; TCRdb's table is partial and in-frame only. The sample contains 100,000 to 140,000 clones, approximately 90% of which appear only once. The sequenced sample was CD4+ or CD8+ T cells sorted from blood, obtained in a trial of the OX40 agonist ivuxolimab. These receptors originate from an adult with an advanced solid tumor such as melanoma, head and neck, liver or kidney cancer.

The CDR3 DNA sequence: TGTGCCAGCAGTGACTCACAGGGAGAAAAACTGTTTTTT. This translates into CASSDSQGEKLFF. The chain recombines TRBV6-4 with TRBJ1-4, with TRBD1 as a possible D gene (6 bases). The CDR3 has 13 amino acids. With 0 bases removed from V and 8 bases from J, the gap between germline ends came to 7 bases. Germline V gene data show CDR1 as MRHNA and CDR2 as SNTAGT.

This clone was detected once. The chain combines TRBV5-1 with TRBJ2-7, with D hard to call. V gave up 5 bases and J gave up 6 bases, with 21 bases separating them. Germline V gives CDR1 SGHRS, CDR2 YFSETQ. This CDR3 comprises 15 residues. DNA for the CDR3: TGCGCCAGCAGACCCGTCGGGCCCGCGACCGCCGAGCAGTACTTC. This encodes CASRPVGPATAEQYF.

J is TRBJ2-1 and V is TRBV28; D remains ambiguous. The CDR3 has 15 residues. V was pared by 2 bases and J by 0 bases, with 8 bases between. Germline V gene sequence: CDR1 MDHEN, CDR2 SYDVKM. The CDR3 loop reads CASSLEDRSYNEQFF. DNA for the CDR3: TGTGCCAGCAGTTTAGAGGACCGCTCCTACAATGAGCAGTTCTTC.

This sequence joins TRBV28 and TRBJ2-1; 12 bases agree with TRBD2. Germline V lookup: CDR1 MDHEN, CDR2 SYDVKM. This CDR3 has 17 residues. The V gene end was trimmed by 5 bases and the J gene end by 6 bases; junction bases not matched to a gene: 11. The chain's CDR3 is CASSPTPTSGSSNEQFF. The DNA of the CDR3 is TGTGCCAGCAGTCCCACCCCGACTAGCGGGAGTAGCAATGAGCAGTTCTTC.

The chain joins TRBV11-2 to TRBJ2-7; D is undetermined. Per the germline V gene, CDR1 is SGHAT and CDR2 is FQNNGV. Trimming took off 3 bases at V and 2 bases at J, with 11 bases between the two ends. This CDR3 region has 14 residues. The CDR3 is CASSFYGLTYEQYF. As DNA, the CDR3 is TGTGCCAGCAGCTTCTACGGGTTAACCTACGAGCAGTACTTC.

V usage is TRBV5-1 and J usage is TRBJ1-5; TRBD1 agrees at 8 bases. Trimming at V came to 4 bases and at J to 2 bases, leaving 8 bases not matched to a gene. The length of the CDR3 is 16 residues. Germline loops: CDR1 SGHRS, CDR2 YFSETQ. The CDR3 sequence: CASSPFGQGGNQPQHF. CDR3 bases: TGCGCCAGCAGCCCCTTCGGACAGGGTGGCAATCAGCCCCAGCATTTT.

The genes are TRBV4-2 and TRBJ2-1; possibly TRBD2 for D (5 bases). CDR3 length equals 16 residues. Trimming shortened V by 1 base and J by 7 bases, and 17 bases separated the two germline ends. Germline V gene sequence: CDR1 LGHNA, CDR2 YNFKEQ. The CDR3 is CASSQAPGFSGNEQFF. Written as DNA, the CDR3 is TGTGCCAGCAGCCAAGCCCCTGGATTTTCGGGAAATGAGCAGTTCTTC.

This clone was counted a single time. The chain uses TRBV6-5 and TRBJ2-7, with 8 bases aligning to TRBD2. Germline CDR1 and CDR2: MNHEY and SVGAGI. This CDR3 spans 14 amino acids. V shed 2 bases and J 3 bases; nucleotides not matched to a gene: 3. In DNA, the CDR3 is TGTGCCAGCAGTTACCGGGAGGGATACTACGAGCAGTACTTC. This codes for CASSYREGYYEQYF.

The genes are TRBV18 and TRBJ2-3; 7 positions match TRBD1. With V trimmed by 3 bases and J by 0 bases, 3 bases remained unmatched. The length of the CDR3 is 15 residues. Germline V lookup: CDR1 KGHSH, CDR2 LQKENI. The CDR3 DNA follows: TGTGCCAGCTCACCGCCAGGGGGTAGCACAGATACGCAGTATTTT. It translates to CASSPPGGSTDTQYF. Drawing the rest from reference TRBV18 and TRBJ2-3, the complete variable domain is NAGVMQNPRHLVRRRGQEARLRCSPMKGHSHVYWYRQLPEEGLKFMVYLQKENIIDESGMPKERFSAEFPKEGPSILRIQQVVRGDSAAYFCASSPPGGSTDTQYFGPGTRLTVL.

This clone was detected once. The rearrangement uses TRBV9 and TRBJ2-6; D is unclear. The CDR3 loop spans 17 amino acids. Germline V gene sequence: CDR1 SGDLS, CDR2 YYNGEE. With 3 bases removed from V and 0 bases from J, the gap between germline ends came to 13 bases. The CDR3 protein is CASSETRMSSGANVLTF. The CDR3 bases are TGTGCCAGCAGCGAAACACGAATGTCCTCTGGGGCCAACGTCCTGACTTTC.